Listed below are T cell receptor beta chains from one sample, sequenced in a study of cytomegalovirus exposure and HLA in healthy donors. TCRdb keeps only in-frame clones here, not all; method: immunoSEQ multiplex PCR. The sample lists over 95,000 clones; 74% were seen once. Sequencing was done on a sample of PBMCs. The receptors come from a human donor in good health. CDR3s include the opening cysteine and the closing phenylalanine or tryptophan. The D gene is left open where the match is weak. Part of the rows lack a size; the others show once, few, many or a class for expanded clones.

CDR3 DNA: TGTGCCAGCAGTGCGGGACAGGGCCGACAAGAGACCCAGTACTTC; CDR3 protein: CASSAGQGRQETQYF; clone size: .; V gene: TRBV2; D gene: TRBD1; J gene: TRBJ2-5
CDR3 DNA: TGCGCCAGCGGGACAGGGGGCACAGATACGCAGTATTTT; CDR3 protein: CASGTGGTDTQYF; clone size: .; V gene: TRBV10-1; D gene: TRBD1; J gene: TRBJ2-3
CDR3 DNA: TGTGCCAGCACCCTAGGGGAATCCTACGAGCAGTACTTC; CDR3 protein: CASTLGESYEQYF; clone size: few; V gene: TRBV6-5; D gene: .; J gene: TRBJ2-7
CDR3 DNA: TGTGCCAGCAGCCCGGGACTAGGCCGGGAGACCCAGTACTTC; CDR3 protein: CASSPGLGRETQYF; clone size: .; V gene: TRBV6-5; D gene: TRBD2; J gene: TRBJ2-5
CDR3 DNA: TGTGCCAGCAGTTTACAGAAATCTGGAAACACCATATATTTT; CDR3 protein: CASSLQKSGNTIYF; clone size: .; V gene: TRBV28; D gene: .; J gene: TRBJ1-3
CDR3 DNA: TGTGCCTGGAGTGGAGGGAGGAACACTGAAGCTTTCTTT; CDR3 protein: CAWSGGRNTEAFF; clone size: .; V gene: TRBV30; D gene: .; J gene: TRBJ1-1
CDR3 DNA: TGTGCCTGGAGCGGGTTGGCGAGCTCCTATAATTCACCCCTCCACTTT; CDR3 protein: CAWSGLASSYNSPLHF; clone size: .; V gene: TRBV30; D gene: .; J gene: TRBJ1-6
CDR3 DNA: TGTGCCAGCTCACCAACCCGCGGCAGCGGGCGCACGACCGGGGAGCTGTTTTTT; CDR3 protein: CASSPTRGSGRTTGELFF; clone size: .; V gene: TRBV18; D gene: .; J gene: TRBJ2-2
CDR3 DNA: TGCAGCGTCGTCAGGGGGCGCGAGCAGTACTTC; CDR3 protein: CSVVRGREQYF; clone size: .; V gene: TRBV29-1; D gene: TRBD1; J gene: TRBJ2-7
CDR3 DNA: TGCGCCAGCAGCTTGGTGGGGACAAACTCCTACGAGCAGTACTTC; CDR3 protein: CASSLVGTNSYEQYF; clone size: .; V gene: TRBV5-1; D gene: .; J gene: TRBJ2-7
CDR3 DNA: TGTGCCAGCAGTAAGAGACAGGAAAATCAGCCCCAGCATTTT; CDR3 protein: CASSKRQENQPQHF; clone size: .; V gene: TRBV27; D gene: .; J gene: TRBJ1-5
CDR3 DNA: TGCGCCAGCAGCCCGACTAGCGGGAGCGGGCCAGATACGCAGTATTTT; CDR3 protein: CASSPTSGSGPDTQYF; clone size: .; V gene: TRBV5-1; D gene: TRBD2; J gene: TRBJ2-3
CDR3 DNA: TGCAGCGTTTCCCCGGGCGGGAGCTCCTACAATGAGCAGTTCTTC; CDR3 protein: CSVSPGGSSYNEQFF; clone size: few; V gene: TRBV29-1; D gene: TRBD2; J gene: TRBJ2-1
CDR3 DNA: TGTGCCACCAGGGGGGGACAGGGTCCGAATCCCTACGAGCAGTACTTC; CDR3 protein: CATRGGQGPNPYEQYF; clone size: once; V gene: TRBV15; D gene: TRBD1; J gene: TRBJ2-7
CDR3 DNA: TGCAGCGTAAAGGGCGGGTCTACTATGGATGGACAAGAGACCCAGTACTTC; CDR3 protein: CSVKGGSTMDGQETQYF; clone size: .; V gene: TRBV29-1; D gene: .; J gene: TRBJ2-5
CDR3 DNA: TGTGCCAGCTCACTTAGTCTGGATGAGCAGTTCTTC; CDR3 protein: CASSLSLDEQFF; clone size: .; V gene: TRBV18; D gene: .; J gene: TRBJ2-1
CDR3 DNA: TGTGCCAGCAGCGGCCGCCTCGGGGGGGCCTACAATGAGCAGTTCTTC; CDR3 protein: CASSGRLGGAYNEQFF; clone size: few; V gene: TRBV7-3; D gene: TRBD2; J gene: TRBJ2-1
CDR3 DNA: TGTGCCAGCAGTTTCTACGGAGGAAAAAAGTCCTACAATGAGCAGTTCTTC; CDR3 protein: CASSFYGGKKSYNEQFF; clone size: .; V gene: TRBV27; D gene: .; J gene: TRBJ2-1
CDR3 DNA: TGCAGTGCTAGTCAAGGCGGTGAAGCTTTCTTT; CDR3 protein: CSASQGGEAFF; clone size: few; V gene: TRBV20-1; D gene: .; J gene: TRBJ1-1
CDR3 DNA: TGTGCCAGCAGGGGACTAGATGCGGGGCCCCAGCATTTT; CDR3 protein: CASRGLDAGPQHF; clone size: .; V gene: TRBV6-5; D gene: .; J gene: TRBJ1-5
CDR3 DNA: TGTGCCAGCAGTGAAATGAGCGGGGGCGATGAGCAGTTCTTC; CDR3 protein: CASSEMSGGDEQFF; clone size: .; V gene: TRBV6-1; D gene: TRBD2; J gene: TRBJ2-1
CDR3 DNA: TGTGCCAGCAGTCCTATGATTAGCTCTGGAAACACCATATATTTT; CDR3 protein: CASSPMISSGNTIYF; clone size: few; V gene: TRBV6-5; D gene: .; J gene: TRBJ1-3
CDR3 DNA: TGTGCCAGCAGCTTGGACAGATTCAACTATGGCTACACCTTC; CDR3 protein: CASSLDRFNYGYTF; clone size: once; V gene: TRBV7-8; D gene: .; J gene: TRBJ1-2
CDR3 DNA: TGCAGCGTTGCTACTAGCGGGAGCTCCTACAATGAGCAGTTCTTC; CDR3 protein: CSVATSGSSYNEQFF; clone size: .; V gene: TRBV29-1; D gene: TRBD2; J gene: TRBJ2-1
CDR3 DNA: TGTGCCAGCAGCCCCTTGACTCAGGGGGAGACCCAGTACTTC; CDR3 protein: CASSPLTQGETQYF; clone size: .; V gene: TRBV7-2; D gene: .; J gene: TRBJ2-5
CDR3 DNA: TGTGCCACCAGCTGGGAACAGGGAGGGACTGAAGCTTTCTTT; CDR3 protein: CATSWEQGGTEAFF; clone size: .; V gene: TRBV15; D gene: .; J gene: TRBJ1-1
CDR3 DNA: TGTGCCTGGGGATACAGGGACGATCAGCCCCAGCATTTT; CDR3 protein: CAWGYRDDQPQHF; clone size: .; V gene: TRBV30; D gene: .; J gene: TRBJ1-5
CDR3 DNA: TGTGCCAAGGGGGGGCAGGGGAGGAATGAGCAGTTCTTC; CDR3 protein: CAKGGQGRNEQFF; clone size: .; V gene: TRBV2; D gene: .; J gene: TRBJ2-1
CDR3 DNA: TGTGCCAGCTCACCGCACCAGGGGGCGGATCAGCCCCAGCATTTT; CDR3 protein: CASSPHQGADQPQHF; clone size: .; V gene: TRBV18; D gene: TRBD1; J gene: TRBJ1-5
CDR3 DNA: TGCGCCAGCAGCGTAGAGGGACAATTGAACACTGAAGCTTTCTTT; CDR3 protein: CASSVEGQLNTEAFF; clone size: .; V gene: TRBV5-1; D gene: .; J gene: TRBJ1-1
CDR3 DNA: TGCGCCCTGACAGGCATTTCTAACTATGGCTACACCTTC; CDR3 protein: CALTGISNYGYTF; clone size: .; V gene: TRBV29-1; D gene: .; J gene: TRBJ1-2
CDR3 DNA: TGTGCCAGCAGCTTGGAGGGGATTACTAGCACAGATACGCAGTATTTT; CDR3 protein: CASSLEGITSTDTQYF; clone size: .; V gene: TRBV5-6; D gene: .; J gene: TRBJ2-3
CDR3 DNA: TGTGCCAGCAGCTTTAACCGGGACAGGGGTGGAAAACTGTTTTTT; CDR3 protein: CASSFNRDRGGKLFF; clone size: .; V gene: TRBV7-8; D gene: TRBD1; J gene: TRBJ1-4
CDR3 DNA: TGTGCCAGCAGGGCCGGGACAGGGGTGTGGGGCATGGATGATGGGCATGGGAATGAGCAGTTCTTC; CDR3 protein: CASRAGTGVWGMDDGHGNEQFF; clone size: few; V gene: TRBV28; D gene: TRBD1; J gene: TRBJ2-1
CDR3 DNA: TGTGCCAGCAGTGAGGGCCATTCCTACGAGCAGTACTTC; CDR3 protein: CASSEGHSYEQYF; clone size: .; V gene: TRBV6-1; D gene: .; J gene: TRBJ2-7
CDR3 DNA: TGTGCCAGCAGTCCCCCTGGACAGGGTGGTGGAAACACCATATATTTT; CDR3 protein: CASSPPGQGGGNTIYF; clone size: .; V gene: TRBV28; D gene: TRBD1; J gene: TRBJ1-3
CDR3 DNA: TGTGCCAGCAGCTCCGGTGGGGCTAGCGCCTCGAACACCGGGGAGCTGTTTTTT; CDR3 protein: CASSSGGASASNTGELFF; clone size: .; V gene: TRBV7-8; D gene: .; J gene: TRBJ2-2
CDR3 DNA: TGTGCCAGCAGCGAGACGTTGGGACAGGGACCCTACGAGCAGTACTTC; CDR3 protein: CASSETLGQGPYEQYF; clone size: .; V gene: TRBV9; D gene: TRBD1; J gene: TRBJ2-7
CDR3 DNA: TGTGCCAGCGCGAATAGCGGGGCGACCTACGAGCAGTACTTC; CDR3 protein: CASANSGATYEQYF; clone size: .; V gene: TRBV6-1; D gene: TRBD2; J gene: TRBJ2-7
CDR3 DNA: TGTGCCATCAGTGACTTCGTCAGACTACCAACCTACGAGCAGTACTTC; CDR3 protein: CAISDFVRLPTYEQYF; clone size: few; V gene: TRBV10-3; D gene: .; J gene: TRBJ2-7